The 21 T cell receptor beta chains below all came from one sample that was sequenced in a study of T cell responses to AZD1222 COVID-19 vaccine. Clones were read by immunoSEQ multiplex PCR, and TCRdb kept only the in-frame ones, dropping some. Of over 140,000 clones in the sample, roughly 92% were seen once. Sequencing was performed on peripheral blood, taken on day 0 of AZD1222 vaccination. These receptors all stem from an adult in good health.

The rearrangement links TRBV7-2 to TRBJ1-2; the match to TRBD1 covers 7 bases. The CDR3 totals 15 residues. The ends lost 1 base at V and 6 bases at J; junction bases unmatched: 8. Germline values: CDR1 SGHTA, CDR2 FQGNSA. CDR3 nucleotide sequence: TGTGCCAGCAGCTTAGGACAGGGAGCGTTAGATGGCTACACCTTC. Its translation: CASSLGQGALDGYTF.

The chain has TRBV27 and TRBJ1-1; D not certain. Per the germline V gene, CDR1 is MNHEY and CDR2 is SMNVEV (reference sequence). This CDR3 is built from 13 residues. V was trimmed by 5 bases and J by 0 bases, leaving 7 bases between them. For the CDR3, the DNA is TGTGCCAGCAGTCCCCGGATGAACACTGAAGCTTTCTTT. Encoded protein: CASSPRMNTEAFF.

The chain joins TRBV7-2 to TRBJ1-4; D is undetermined. This CDR3 spans 12 amino acids. V was shortened by 4 bases and J by 8 bases, with 8 bases between the two germline ends. Germline CDR1 is SGHTA and CDR2 is FQGNSA. CDR3 in DNA: TGTGCCAGCAGCTACCCCGGGGAAAAACTGTTTTTT. Translation: CASSYPGEKLFF.

The CDR3 region is CASSASTYNEQFF. CDR3 nucleotides: TGTGCCAGCAGCGCATCGACCTACAATGAGCAGTTCTTC. The V call is TRBV11-2, the J call TRBJ2-1; D ambiguous. The CDR3 runs 13 residues. Between the trimmed V and J ends, which lost 5 bases and 2 bases, there was a span of 7 bases. Germline-derived CDR1 and CDR2 are SGHAT and FQNNGV.

This chain connects TRBV10-3 to TRBJ2-1, with D unresolved. Trimming took 2 bases from V and 6 from J, leaving 8 bases between them. Per the germline V gene, CDR1 is ENHRY and CDR2 is SYGVKD. The CDR3 covers 13 residues. This CDR3 reads CAISEAQSNEQFF. CDR3 bases: TGTGCCATCAGTGAGGCCCAGTCCAATGAGCAGTTCTTC.

This clone was seen only once. The chain has TRBV7-8 and TRBJ2-3, with TRBD2 matching 7 bases. The V segment lost 5 bases and the J segment 8 bases; nucleotides outside the gene matches: 10. The CDR3 runs 14 residues. CDR1 and CDR2 (germline): SGHVS, FQNEAQ. In DNA, the CDR3 is TGTGCCAGCAGCCAAGGAAGCGGGGAAGGTACGCAGTATTTT. It codes for CASSQGSGEGTQYF.

The V and J genes are TRBV5-1 and TRBJ1-6; 7 bases match TRBD1. Germline V CDR1 and CDR2: SGHRS, YFSETQ. J gave up 2 bases and V 3 bases, and 2 bases lay outside the gene matches. The CDR3 totals 15 residues. CDR3 loop: CASSSQGTYNSPLHF. CDR3 coding DNA: TGCGCCAGCAGCTCACAGGGGACCTATAATTCACCCCTCCACTTT.

About this clone itself: Other DNA sequences of this sample code for an identical CDR3. The V call is TRBV7-2, the J call TRBJ2-1; D not certain. Germline V gives CDR1 SGHTA, CDR2 FQGNSA. CDR3 length equals 13 residues. V was cut by 1 base and J by 4 bases, with 5 bases left in between. The DNA of the CDR3 is TGTGCCAGCAGCTTAGGACTTTACAATGAGCAGTTCTTC. Residues: CASSLGLYNEQFF.

This clone has just a few counts. This sequence joins TRBV6-4 and TRBJ2-2, with TRBD1 matching over 11 bases. The length of the CDR3 is 16 residues. Germline CDR1 is MRHNA and CDR2 is SNTAGT. With V trimmed by 6 bases and J by 7 bases, 10 bases remained unmatched. The CDR3 here is CASSKGTGGFGGELFF. Written as DNA, the CDR3 is TGTGCCAGCAGCAAAGGGACAGGGGGTTTCGGCGGGGAGCTGTTTTTT.

The chain combines TRBV5-1 with TRBJ2-7; 9 nucleotides match TRBD2. Germline V gene lookup returns CDR1 SGHRS and CDR2 YFSETQ. This CDR3 is 14 amino acids long. The ends lost 2 bases at V and 2 bases at J; junction bases unmatched: 2. The CDR3: CASSFTSGPYEQYF. CDR3 sequence (DNA): TGCGCCAGCAGCTTTACTAGCGGGCCCTACGAGCAGTACTTC. The full variable domain, rest sourced from reference TRBV5-1 and TRBJ2-7, is KAGVTQTPRYLIKTRGQQVTLSCSPISGHRSVSWYQQTPGQGLQFLFEYFSETQRNKGNFPGRFSGRQFSNSRSEMNVSTLELGDSALYLCASSFTSGPYEQYFGPGTRLTVT.

The chain has TRBV4-1 and TRBJ1-6, with a weak D call TRBD1 (5 bases). CDR1 MGHRA and CDR2 YSYEKL come from the germline V gene. Trimming shortened V by 2 bases and J by 2 bases, and 7 bases separated the two germline ends. The CDR3 length is 15 residues. In nucleotides, the CDR3 is TGCGCCAGCAGCCAACAGGGTACCTATAATTCACCCCTCCACTTT. This sequence encodes CASSQQGTYNSPLHF.

This chain links TRBV7-9 with TRBJ2-6; TRBD2 is a possible D gene (5 bases). This CDR3 has 18 amino acids. CDR1 and CDR2 (germline): SEHNR, FQNEAQ (reference sequence). Deletions cut 1 base from V and 0 bases from J, with 13 bases between. DNA for the CDR3: TGTGCCAGCAGCTTAGGTGCGGGTCCTGCCTCTGGGGCCAACGTCCTGACTTTC. It codes for CASSLGAGPASGANVLTF.

The chain joins TRBV6-5 to TRBJ1-1; no clear D gene. This CDR3 region has 14 residues. Germline values: CDR1 MNHEY, CDR2 SVGAGI. Trimming removed 2 bases from V and 2 bases from J, with 9 bases in between. The CDR3 DNA sequence: TGTGCCAGCAGTTACCGTCATACCAACACTGAAGCTTTCTTT. Protein: CASSYRHTNTEAFF.

The chain is built from TRBV28 and TRBJ1-2; D uncertain. V dropped 6 bases and J dropped 4 bases, with 6 bases sitting between them. Germline assignment: CDR1 MDHEN and CDR2 SYDVKM. This CDR3 spans 11 amino acids. The CDR3 reads CASRQTYGYTF. The CDR3 DNA is TGTGCCAGCAGACAAACCTATGGCTACACCTTC.

The rearrangement uses TRBV3-1 (or the pseudogene TRBV3-2) and TRBJ1-2, with a tentative D call TRBD1 (6 bases). This CDR3 has 19 amino acids. Trimming removed 0 bases at V and 2 bases at J, with 22 bases between. The V gene's germline CDR1 is LGHDT and CDR2 YNNKEL (reference sequence). In DNA form, the CDR3 reads TGTGCCAGCAGCCAAGAGGATTCAAGCTGGGACAACAAAAACTATGGCTACACCTTC. Amino acid sequence: CASSQEDSSWDNKNYGYTF.

The rearrangement uses TRBV7-8 and TRBJ1-5; D ambiguous. Germline V gene data show CDR1 as SGHVS and CDR2 as FQNEAQ. The CDR3 is 14 residues long. The V and J ends lost 5 bases and 5 bases respectively, with 13 bases between them. CDR3 sequence (DNA): TGTGCCAGCAGCCTTCGACCGGGAGATCAGCCCCAGCATTTT. Protein: CASSLRPGDQPQHF.

This chain uses TRBV18 with TRBJ1-6, with D perhaps matching TRBD1 (5 bases). CDR3 length equals 14 residues. Trimming shortened V by 3 bases and J by 14 bases, and 17 bases separated the two germline ends. CDR1 KGHSH and CDR2 LQKENI come from the germline V gene. CDR3 nucleotides: TGTGCCAGCTCACCCCTTAGCCGACAGCGTACCCTCCACTTT. Residues: CASSPLSRQRTLHF. Filled out from reference TRBV18 and TRBJ1-6, the complete variable domain reads NAGVMQNPRHLVRRRGQEARLRCSPMKGHSHVYWYRQLPEEGLKFMVYLQKENIIDESGMPKERFSAEFPKEGPSILRIQQVVRGDSAAYFCASSPLSRQRTLHFGNGTRLTVT.

V and J are TRBV28 and TRBJ2-7; D gene uncertain. Germline values: CDR1 MDHEN, CDR2 SYDVKM. V was clipped by 2 bases and J by 2 bases, with 4 bases between them. The CDR3 has 12 residues. CDR3 sequence reads: CASSLTAYEQYF. The CDR3, as DNA: TGTGCCAGCAGTTTAACAGCCTACGAGCAGTACTTC.

The J gene is TRBJ2-6, the V gene TRBV18; 9 bases map to TRBD1. V was clipped by 4 bases and J by 2 bases; unmatched bases: 12. The CDR3 length is 19 residues. Germline-derived CDR1 and CDR2 are KGHSH and LQKENI. The CDR3 coding sequence is TGTGCCAGCTCACACATACTTCCGGGACAGGGAACTGGGGCCAACGTCCTGACTTTC. Translating it yields CASSHILPGQGTGANVLTF.

The chain uses TRBV11-1 and TRBJ2-3, with D tentatively TRBD2 (6 bases). From germline, CDR1 is SGHAT and CDR2 FQDESV (reference sequence). The CDR3 has 14 residues. Trimming stripped 1 base from V and 5 bases from J, with 10 bases between. Here the CDR3 DNA reads TGTGCCAGCAGCTTAGATCCTAGCGTAGATACGCAGTATTTT. Its translation is CASSLDPSVDTQYF.

The V gene is TRBV2, the J gene TRBJ1-3; D is undetermined. V was clipped by 7 bases and J by 0 bases, with 10 bases between them. The germline CDR1 and CDR2 sequences are SNHLY and FYNNEI. The CDR3 is 14 residues long. The DNA of the CDR3 is TGTGCCAGCAAGGAGAGTAGCTCTGGAAACACCATATATTTT. Translated, it gives CASKESSSGNTIYF. Based on the CDR3 plus reference TRBV2 and TRBJ1-3, the full variable domain is EPEVTQTPSHQVTQMGQEVILRCVPISNHLYFYWYRQILGQKVEFLVSFYNNEISEKSEIFDDQFSVERPDGSNFTLKIRSTKLEDSAMYFCASKESSSGNTIYFGEGSWLTVV.